These 2 T cell receptor beta chains came from one sample sequenced in a study of CD8+ T cells in alopecia areata. cDNA serving as the sequencing template came from extracted, reverse transcribed RNA. Repertoires were generated with immunoSEQ multiplex PCR, while TCRdb's copy carries only in-frame clones and drops some. In the table there are 150,000 or so clones, roughly 50% of which are singletons. Sequenced sample: CD4+ T cells sorted from blood. The receptor set was obtained from a human donor in good health.

V and J are TRBV28 and TRBJ2-3; D unclear. Germline values: CDR1 MDHEN, CDR2 SYDVKM. V was trimmed by 1 base and J by 3 bases, leaving 20 bases between them. The CDR3 totals 18 residues. CDR3 loop: CASSLFYRRADKTDTQYF. As DNA, the CDR3 is TGTGCCAGCAGTTTATTTTATCGTCGGGCAGACAAGACAGATACGCAGTATTTT.

This chain links TRBV7-9 with TRBJ2-4; D is undetermined. CDR1 is SEHNR, CDR2 FQNEAQ, per germline (reference sequence). CDR3 length: 17 amino acids. V was shortened by 1 base and J by 0 bases, with 13 bases between the two germline ends. Written as DNA, the CDR3 is TGTGCCAGCAGCTTAGGGTTTAGTGACGGAGCCAAAAACATTCAGTACTTC. Residues: CASSLGFSDGAKNIQYF.